This T cell receptor (beta chain) was recorded in a study of STAT5B mutations in CD4+ large granular lymphocyte leukemia. Study-wide results and caveats: TRBV06-family usage was enriched in top patient clones (8/27) versus controls (2/35). Main leukemic clonotypes were patient-specific, but roughly 25% appeared at low frequency elsewhere. Without HLA matching, higher CD4+ than CD8+ T-LGLL clonality could reflect small sample size.

With respect to this clone: As yet, its antigen is unknown.

The CDR3 spans 17 residues. CDR1 and CDR2 (germline): SGHKS, YYEKEE (reference sequence). Losses at the gene ends were 0 bases for V and 4 bases for J; bases not matched to a gene: 9. This was a survey-level run. Measured with immunoSEQ multiplex PCR; TCRdb has only the in-frame clones, and not every one. This sample yields under 40,000 clones, of which 75% to 85% are seen a single time; 2% to 2.5% belongs to the top ten. The sample was CD4+ T cells from blood buffy coats. The TCR originated in a human donor in good health. The chain links TRBV5-5 to TRBJ2-5, with TRBD2 matching over 10 bases. The DNA for the CDR3 is TGTGCCAGCAGCTTGGGACTAGCGGGCCCCGAGGGAGAGACCCAGTACTTC. The encoded protein is CASSLGLAGPEGETQYF. The variable domain in full, with the rest retrieved from reference TRBV5-5 and TRBJ2-5, is DAGVTQSPTHLIKTRGQQVTLRCSPISGHKSVSWYQQVLGQGPQFIFQYYEKEERGRGNFPDRFSARQFPNYSSELNVNALLLGDSALYLCASSLGLAGPEGETQYFGPGTRLLVL.